These T cell receptor beta chains were read from a single sample in a study of shared T cell receptors in the human thymus. Repertoires were generated with immunoSEQ multiplex PCR, while TCRdb's copy carries only in-frame clones and drops some. The sample records approximately 580,000 clones, about 84% being singletons. This sample also appeared in a second study, on human thymus T cells.

Sample: thymocytes. The source of these receptors is a boy less than two years old with a congenital heart defect. Each CDR3 is given without its conserved first and last residue.

TRBV2 | ASSNDHDGVRGETQY
TRBV13 | ASTPWSGSTYEQY
TRBV4-2 | ASSQEEEREAADTQY
TRBV25-1 | ASSEYKATGGDGGELF
TRBV9 | ASSVDGGLAGSRGETQY
TRBV12-2 | ASRYPDTEAF
TRBV7-3 | ASSSSQARGSYEQY
TRBV5-1 | ASSLGRLALTDTQY
TRBV28 | ASSLSGLAGEISYEQY
TRBV7-9 | ASSPDSSYEQY
TRBV19 | ASSPREHEQY
TRBV14 | ASSQEGTSDPLAKNIQY
TRBV28 | ASSLCGEAREESYEQY
TRBV27 | ASSHIETSGDTDTQY
TRBV30 | AWSVSGQGGEAGELF
TRBV29-1 | SVRSDRMNTEAF
TRBV4-2 | ASSQAPQGLAGFHEQF
TRBV27 | ASSYLEGYEQY
TRBV6-5 | ASGETGTGSTEAF
TRBV9 | ASSATSGSDEQY
TRBV6-4 | ASKGDRGHTEAF
TRBV14 | ASKPSGYSYEQY
TRBV30 | AWIRGRAGELF